These 19 T cell receptor beta chains were all obtained from the same sample, sequenced in a study of T-cell reconstitution after alpha-beta-depleted transplantation in children. Findings and limits, study-wide: Newly generated T cells supplied most T-cell counts and diversity one year post-transplant.

For these receptors, no antigen is known. For TCRbeta, the library was prepared with unique molecular identifiers. One entry per CDR3 protein results from TCRdb running MiXCR on the PCR reads. The repertoire consists of about 300,000 distinct CDR3 sequences, with 7.5% to 9% occurring once and the leading ten covering 9.1%. The source was peripheral blood, collected 360 days after TCRalphabeta/CD19-depleted stem cell transplant. The origin of the receptors is a female patient aged 2-9 years who had a stem cell transplant for Fanconi anemia, so the T cells may come from the graft donor.

This clonotype was counted ten times or more. The V and J genes are TRBV28 and TRBJ1-5; D remains ambiguous. This CDR3 is built from 14 residues. In germline, CDR1 is MDHEN, CDR2 SYDVKM. Trimming shortened V by 3 bases and J by 6 bases, and 12 bases separated the two germline ends. The CDR3, as DNA: TGTGCCAGCAGTTTGCGAGGAGTCCCTCAGCCCCAGCATTTT. Residues: CASSLRGVPQPQHF.

The chain carries TRBV20-1 and TRBJ2-3, with TRBD2 matching 11 bases. J was trimmed by 8 bases and V by 5 bases; bases with no gene match: 9. The germline CDR1 and CDR2 sequences are DFQATT and SNEGSKA (reference sequence). This CDR3 region has 14 residues. CDR3 region: CSAYSGGAGGTQYF. The CDR3, as DNA: TGCAGTGCTTATAGCGGGGGGGCTGGGGGTACGCAGTATTTT.

The V call is TRBV5-1, the J call TRBJ2-7, with 8 positions matching TRBD2. V dropped 4 bases and J dropped 7; count of bases not matched to a gene: 19. The CDR3 runs to 17 residues. Per the germline V gene, CDR1 is SGHRS and CDR2 is YFSETQ. This CDR3 reads CASSIYTGGSGFGEQYF. Here the CDR3 DNA reads TGCGCCAGCAGCATCTATACGGGGGGGAGTGGCTTCGGAGAGCAGTACTTC.

This clonotype was observed many times. The chain uses TRBV6-5 and TRBJ1-1; D not certain. V was cut by 0 bases and J by 5 bases, with 10 bases left in between. The CDR3 has 14 residues. From germline, CDR1 is MNHEY and CDR2 SVGAGI. In DNA form, the CDR3 reads TGTGCCAGCAGTTACTCGACGGAATGGACTGAAGCTTTCTTT. It specifies CASSYSTEWTEAFF.

CDR3 sequence: CASSLPGQRNNYGYTF. CDR3 sequence (DNA): TGTGCCAGCAGCCTACCTGGACAGCGGAATAACTATGGCTACACCTTC. The rearrangement joins TRBV7-9 to TRBJ1-2, with D perhaps TRBD1 (6 bases). Trimming removed 5 bases from V and 1 base from J, with 17 bases in between. The germline V gene has CDR1 SEHNR and CDR2 FQNEAQ (reference sequence). The CDR3 is made up of 16 amino acids.

This clonotype was observed many times. The V call is TRBV11-2, the J call TRBJ1-1; TRBD1 matches 11 bases. J was trimmed by 9 bases and V by 3 bases; bases with no gene match: 6. This CDR3 region has 14 residues. Germline assignment: CDR1 SGHAT and CDR2 FQNNGV. CDR3 residues: CASSFGTGGTKAFF. CDR3 sequence (DNA): TGTGCCAGCAGCTTCGGGACAGGGGGAACGAAAGCTTTCTTT.

This clonotype was found many times. The rearrangement uses TRBV11-2 and TRBJ1-1; 7 bases are a match to TRBD1. The trim removed 2 bases at V and 5 bases at J, leaving 14 bases unmatched. The CDR3 has 17 residues. CDR1 is SGHAT and CDR2 is FQNNGV in the germline V gene. The CDR3 DNA is TGTGCCAGCAGCTTAATCCCCGGGACAGTGATAAGAACTGAAGCTTTCTTT. Protein: CASSLIPGTVIRTEAFF. The full variable domain, completed using reference TRBV11-2 and TRBJ1-1, is EAGVAQSPRYKIIEKRQSVAFWCNPISGHATLYWYQQILGQGPKLLIQFQNNGVVDDSQLPKDRFSAERLKGVDSTLKIQPAKLEDSAVYLCASSLIPGTVIRTEAFFGQGTRLTVV.

This clonotype has a count of ten or more. V gene TRBV5-1 combines with J gene TRBJ2-1; tentatively, D is TRBD1 (6 bases). CDR1 SGHRS and CDR2 YFSETQ come from the germline V gene. Trimming removed 1 base at V and 6 bases at J, with 17 bases between. The CDR3 is made up of 16 amino acids. The CDR3 DNA reads as TGCGCCAGCAGCTTGAAAGTTTGGACAGATTTCAATGAGCAGTTCTTC. It is translated as CASSLKVWTDFNEQFF.

At least ten counts were recorded for this clonotype. The V gene is TRBV5-1, the J gene TRBJ2-5; D may correspond to TRBD1 or TRBD2 (5 bases each). The CDR3 has 12 residues. Germline CDR1 SGHRS, CDR2 YFSETQ. Deletions cut 2 bases from V and 5 bases from J, with 7 bases between. The CDR3 spells CASSFEGETQYF. CDR3 DNA sequence: TGCGCCAGCAGCTTTGAGGGGGAGACCCAGTACTTC.

The CDR3 DNA follows: TGTGCCAGCAGTCAAGAGCAGGGTGCTAATGAAAAACTGTTTTTT. Protein product: CASSQEQGANEKLFF. The chain has TRBV7-6 and TRBJ1-4; a weak D match, TRBD1 (5 bases). This CDR3 contains 15 residues. The germline V gene encodes CDR1 SGHVS and CDR2 FNYEAQ. V was clipped by 6 bases and J by 3 bases, with 14 bases between them.

This clonotype was recorded at least ten times. This sequence joins TRBV6-6 and TRBJ1-5, with D unclear. The CDR3 is made up of 12 amino acids. V was pared by 6 bases and J by 6 bases, with 9 bases between. Germline V CDR1 and CDR2: MNHNY, SVGAGI (reference sequence). The CDR3 loop reads CASSPLGQPQHF. The CDR3 DNA reads TGTGCCAGCAGCCCGTTGGGTCAGCCCCAGCATTTT.

The V call is TRBV5-5, the J call TRBJ1-3; no firm D call. V lost 1 base and J lost 1, with 12 bases in between. This CDR3 comprises 16 residues. Per the germline V gene, CDR1 is SGHKS and CDR2 is YYEKEE (reference sequence). CDR3 nucleotides: TGTGCCAGCAGCTTGTTCGACCCTGAGTCTGGAAACACCATATATTTT. Its protein is CASSLFDPESGNTIYF. The full variable domain, in which reference TRBV5-5 and TRBJ1-3 provide the parts outside the CDR3, is DAGVTQSPTHLIKTRGQQVTLRCSPISGHKSVSWYQQVLGQGPQFIFQYYEKEERGRGNFPDRFSARQFPNYSSELNVNALLLGDSALYLCASSLFDPESGNTIYFGEGSWLTVV.

This clonotype has at least ten counts. J is TRBJ2-2 and V is TRBV14; D is unresolved. Trimming removed 1 base from V and 5 bases from J, with 8 bases in between. The CDR3 is 14 amino acids. Germline CDR1 and CDR2: SGHDN and FVKESK. In DNA form, the CDR3 reads TGTGCCAGCAGCCAAGTTCCGCGGACCGGGGAGCTGTTTTTT. Translation: CASSQVPRTGELFF.

There are many counts of this clonotype. The rearrangement uses TRBV15 and TRBJ2-1; D ambiguous. This CDR3 has 14 residues. CDR1 is LNHNV, CDR2 YYDKDF, per germline (reference sequence). The V gene lost 1 base and the J gene lost 7 bases, with 11 bases spanning the gap. The CDR3 sequence: CATSRGNEVNEQFF. The DNA for the CDR3 is TGTGCCACCAGCAGAGGAAACGAGGTGAATGAGCAGTTCTTC.

This clonotype appeared many times. The chain carries TRBV20-1 and TRBJ2-4, with D possibly called TRBD1 or TRBD2 (5 bases each). The germline V and J ends were trimmed by 0 bases and 3 bases, with 12 bases remaining between them. The V gene's germline CDR1 is DFQATT and CDR2 SNEGSKA (reference sequence). The CDR3 spans 15 residues. The CDR3 reads CSARDALGGKNIQYF. The CDR3 DNA sequence: TGCAGTGCTAGAGATGCTCTTGGGGGCAAAAACATTCAGTACTTC.

This clonotype occurred many times. The chain employs TRBV7-8 and TRBJ1-1, with TRBD1 as a possible D gene (5 bases). The CDR3 is made up of 15 amino acids. The germline V and J ends were trimmed by 5 bases and 0 bases, with 13 bases remaining between them. Germline CDR1 and CDR2: SGHVS and FQNEAQ. In DNA form, the CDR3 reads TGTGCCAGCAGCGAAACGGGACTGCTGAACACTGAAGCTTTCTTT. It specifies CASSETGLLNTEAFF.

The CDR3 nucleotides are TGCGCCAGCAGCCCGTTCCCCGGGACACCCAATCAGCCCCAGCATTTT. Protein sequence: CASSPFPGTPNQPQHF. This sequence joins TRBV5-1 and TRBJ1-5, with D tentatively TRBD1 (6 bases). This CDR3 is built from 16 residues. Germline loops: CDR1 SGHRS, CDR2 YFSETQ. V lost 4 bases and J 3 bases, leaving 17 bases between the germline ends.

Worth noting for this clonotype: Being one base from a much bigger clone, this may be a read error. Since no conserved phenylalanine or tryptophan closes the CDR3, a read error is the likely cause. This rearrangement joins TRBV29-1 to TRBJ1-1; no clear D gene. The V gene's germline CDR1 is SQVTM and CDR2 ANQGSEA. This CDR3 comprises 11 residues. Trimming removed 4 bases from V and 11 bases from J, with 14 bases in between. This CDR3 is CSVVVGGQAFC. In nucleotides, the CDR3 is TGCAGCGTTGTTGTTGGCGGGCAGGCTTTCTGT.

This clonotype was seen repeatedly, ten times or more. The chain uses TRBV19 and TRBJ1-2; D perhaps matches TRBD1 (5 bases). Germline CDR1 and CDR2: LNHDA and SQIVND (reference sequence). V was cut by 7 bases and J by 3 bases, with 9 bases left in between. This CDR3 spans 12 amino acids. The CDR3 DNA is TGTGCCAGTAACCTAGGGGACTATGGCTACACCTTC. It specifies CASNLGDYGYTF.